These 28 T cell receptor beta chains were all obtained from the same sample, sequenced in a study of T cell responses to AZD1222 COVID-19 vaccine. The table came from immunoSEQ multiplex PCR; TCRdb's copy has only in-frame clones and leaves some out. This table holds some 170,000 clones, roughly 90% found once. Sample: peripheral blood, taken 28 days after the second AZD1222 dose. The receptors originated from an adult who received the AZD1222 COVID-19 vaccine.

The CDR3 is CAWSLTLNTEAFF. CDR3 coding DNA: TGTGCCTGGAGTTTGACACTGAACACTGAAGCTTTCTTT. The chain employs TRBV30 and TRBJ1-1; D is unresolved. CDR3 size: 13 residues. The V end was cut by 2 bases, the J end by 0 bases, with 7 bases between. Germline CDR1 reads GTSNPN; CDR2 reads SVGIG (reference sequence).

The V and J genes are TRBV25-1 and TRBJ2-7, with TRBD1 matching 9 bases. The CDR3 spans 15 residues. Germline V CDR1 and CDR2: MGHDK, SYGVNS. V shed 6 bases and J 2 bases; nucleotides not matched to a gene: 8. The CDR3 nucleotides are TGTGCCAGCAGAGCCGGACAGGGGAGGCCCTACGAGCAGTACTTC. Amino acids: CASRAGQGRPYEQYF.

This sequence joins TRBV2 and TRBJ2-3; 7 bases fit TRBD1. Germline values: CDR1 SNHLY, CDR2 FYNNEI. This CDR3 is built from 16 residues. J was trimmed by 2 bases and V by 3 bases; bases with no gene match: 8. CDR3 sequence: CASSDPGQAATDTQYF. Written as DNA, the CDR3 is TGTGCCAGCAGTGACCCCGGACAGGCTGCCACAGATACGCAGTATTTT.

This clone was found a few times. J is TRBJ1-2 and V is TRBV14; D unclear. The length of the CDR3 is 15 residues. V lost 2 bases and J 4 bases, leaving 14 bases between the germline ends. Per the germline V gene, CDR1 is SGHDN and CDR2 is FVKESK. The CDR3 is CASSQWGGISYGYTF. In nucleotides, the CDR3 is TGTGCCAGCAGCCAATGGGGTGGGATAAGCTATGGCTACACCTTC.

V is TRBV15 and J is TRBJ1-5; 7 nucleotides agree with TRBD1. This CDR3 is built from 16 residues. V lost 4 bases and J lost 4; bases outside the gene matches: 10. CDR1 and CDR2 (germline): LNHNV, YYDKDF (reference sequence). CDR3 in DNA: TGTGCCACCAGCAAATGGGACAGCCAAGCAAATCAGCCCCAGCATTTT. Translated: CATSKWDSQANQPQHF. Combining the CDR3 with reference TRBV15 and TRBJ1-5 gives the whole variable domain DAMVIQNPRYQVTQFGKPVTLSCSQTLNHNVMYWYQQKSSQAPKLLFHYYDKDFNNEADTPDNFQSRRPNTSFCFLDIRSPGLGDTAMYLCATSKWDSQANQPQHFGDGTRLSIL.

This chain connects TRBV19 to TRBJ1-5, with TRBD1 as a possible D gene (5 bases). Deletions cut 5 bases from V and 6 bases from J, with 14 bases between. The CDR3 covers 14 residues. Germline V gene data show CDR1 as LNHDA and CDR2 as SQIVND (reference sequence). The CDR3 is CASSGRDLSQPQHF. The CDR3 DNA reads TGTGCCAGTAGTGGTCGGGACCTGTCTCAGCCCCAGCATTTT.

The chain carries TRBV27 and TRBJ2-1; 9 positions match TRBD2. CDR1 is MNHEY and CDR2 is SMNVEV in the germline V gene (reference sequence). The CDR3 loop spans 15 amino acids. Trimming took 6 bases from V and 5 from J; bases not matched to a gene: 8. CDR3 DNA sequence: TGTGCCAGCAGGGTATCTAGCGGGACGAACAATGAGCAGTTCTTC. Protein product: CASRVSSGTNNEQFF.

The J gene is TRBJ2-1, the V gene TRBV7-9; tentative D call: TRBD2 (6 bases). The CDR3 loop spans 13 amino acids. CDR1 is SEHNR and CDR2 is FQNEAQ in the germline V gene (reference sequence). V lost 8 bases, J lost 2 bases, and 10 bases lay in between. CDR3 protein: CASEEGTYNEQFF. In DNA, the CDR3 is TGTGCCAGCGAGGAGGGGACCTACAATGAGCAGTTCTTC. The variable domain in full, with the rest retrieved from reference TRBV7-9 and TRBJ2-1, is DTGVSQNPRHKITKRGQNVTFRCDPISEHNRLYWYRQTLGQGPEFLTYFQNEAQLEKSRLLSDRFSAERPKGSFSTLEIQRTEQGDSAMYLCASEEGTYNEQFFGPGTRLTVL.

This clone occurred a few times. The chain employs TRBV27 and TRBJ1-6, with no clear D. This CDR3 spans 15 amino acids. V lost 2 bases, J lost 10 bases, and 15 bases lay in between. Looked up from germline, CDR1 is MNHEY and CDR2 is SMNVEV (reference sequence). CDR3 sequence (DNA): TGTGCCAGCAGTTTAAATTCGGCGCCGGAGTCACCCCTCCACTTT. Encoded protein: CASSLNSAPESPLHF.

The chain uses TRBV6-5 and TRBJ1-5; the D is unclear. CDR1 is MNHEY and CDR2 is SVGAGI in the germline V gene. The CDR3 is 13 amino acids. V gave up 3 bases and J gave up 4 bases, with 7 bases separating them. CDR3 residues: CASSYRRNQPQHF. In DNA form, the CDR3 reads TGTGCCAGCAGTTATCGGAGAAATCAGCCCCAGCATTTT.

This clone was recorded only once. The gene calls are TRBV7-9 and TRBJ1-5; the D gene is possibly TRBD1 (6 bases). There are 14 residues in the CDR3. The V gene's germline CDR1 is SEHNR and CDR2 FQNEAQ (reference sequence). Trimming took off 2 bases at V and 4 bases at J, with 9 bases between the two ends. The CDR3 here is CASSLLGGNQPQHF. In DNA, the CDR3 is TGTGCCAGCAGCTTATTAGGGGGGAATCAGCCCCAGCATTTT.

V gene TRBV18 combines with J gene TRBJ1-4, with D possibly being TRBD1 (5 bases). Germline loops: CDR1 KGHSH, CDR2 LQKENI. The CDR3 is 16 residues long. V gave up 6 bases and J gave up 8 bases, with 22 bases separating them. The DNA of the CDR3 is TGTGCCAGCTCCACCGGCCTGACAGCGATAAGCGAAAAACTGTTTTTT. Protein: CASSTGLTAISEKLFF.

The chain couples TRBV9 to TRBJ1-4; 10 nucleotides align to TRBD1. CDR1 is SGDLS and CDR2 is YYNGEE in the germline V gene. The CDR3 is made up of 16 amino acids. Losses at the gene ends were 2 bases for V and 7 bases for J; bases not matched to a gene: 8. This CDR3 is CASSVGGQGKGEKLFF. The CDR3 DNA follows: TGTGCCAGCAGCGTGGGGGGACAGGGGAAAGGTGAAAAACTGTTTTTT.

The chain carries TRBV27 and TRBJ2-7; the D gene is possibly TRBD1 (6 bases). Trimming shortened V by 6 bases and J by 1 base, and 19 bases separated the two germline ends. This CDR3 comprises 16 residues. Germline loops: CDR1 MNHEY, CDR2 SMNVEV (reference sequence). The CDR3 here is CASSRIQGSRSYEQYF. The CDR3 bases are TGTGCCAGCAGCCGGATACAGGGTTCCCGATCCTACGAGCAGTACTTC.

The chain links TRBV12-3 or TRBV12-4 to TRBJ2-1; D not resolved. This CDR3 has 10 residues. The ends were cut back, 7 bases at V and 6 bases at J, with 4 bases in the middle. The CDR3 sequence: CASKFNEQFF. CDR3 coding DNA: TGTGCCAGCAAGTTCAATGAGCAGTTCTTC.

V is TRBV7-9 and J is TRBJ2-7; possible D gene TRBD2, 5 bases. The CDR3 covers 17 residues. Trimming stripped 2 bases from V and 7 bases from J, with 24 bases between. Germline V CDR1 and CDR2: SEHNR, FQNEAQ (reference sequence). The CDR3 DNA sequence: TGTGCCAGCAGCTTAAGGGCCAGCGGAGCCCCCCCTGATGAGCAGTACTTC. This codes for CASSLRASGAPPDEQYF. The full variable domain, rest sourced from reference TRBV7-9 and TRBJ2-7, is DTGVSQNPRHKITKRGQNVTFRCDPISEHNRLYWYRQTLGQGPEFLTYFQNEAQLEKSRLLSDRFSAERPKGSFSTLEIQRTEQGDSAMYLCASSLRASGAPPDEQYFGPGTRLTVT.

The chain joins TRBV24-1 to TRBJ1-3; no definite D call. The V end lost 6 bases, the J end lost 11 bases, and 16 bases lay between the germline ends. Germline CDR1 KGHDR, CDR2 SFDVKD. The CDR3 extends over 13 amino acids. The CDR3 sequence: CATSKGPGSAIYF. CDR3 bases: TGTGCCACCAGTAAGGGCCCGGGATCGGCCATATATTTT.

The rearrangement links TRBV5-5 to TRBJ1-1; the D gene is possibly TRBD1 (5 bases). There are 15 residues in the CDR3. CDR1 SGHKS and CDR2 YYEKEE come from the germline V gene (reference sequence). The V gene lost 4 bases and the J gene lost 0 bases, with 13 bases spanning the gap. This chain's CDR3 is CASSQWDHLNTEAFF. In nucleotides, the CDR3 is TGTGCCAGCAGCCAATGGGACCATTTGAACACTGAAGCTTTCTTT.

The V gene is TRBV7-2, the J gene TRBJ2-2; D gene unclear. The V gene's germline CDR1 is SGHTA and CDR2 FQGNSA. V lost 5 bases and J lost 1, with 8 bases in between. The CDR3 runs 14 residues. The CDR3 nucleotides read TGTGCCAGCAGCCCCTTAGGGAACACCGGGGAGCTGTTTTTT. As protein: CASSPLGNTGELFF.

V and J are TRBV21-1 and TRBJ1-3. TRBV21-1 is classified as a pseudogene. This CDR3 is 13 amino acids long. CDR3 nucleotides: TGTGCCAGCAGCACCGAGGCGGGGGACACCATATATTTT. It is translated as CASSTEAGDTIYF.

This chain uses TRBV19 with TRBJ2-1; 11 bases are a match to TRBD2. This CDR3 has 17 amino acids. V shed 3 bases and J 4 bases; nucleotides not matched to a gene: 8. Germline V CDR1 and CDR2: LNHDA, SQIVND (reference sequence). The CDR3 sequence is CASSIGPSGGRYNEQFF. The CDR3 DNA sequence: TGTGCCAGTAGTATTGGGCCTAGCGGGGGGCGTTACAATGAGCAGTTCTTC.

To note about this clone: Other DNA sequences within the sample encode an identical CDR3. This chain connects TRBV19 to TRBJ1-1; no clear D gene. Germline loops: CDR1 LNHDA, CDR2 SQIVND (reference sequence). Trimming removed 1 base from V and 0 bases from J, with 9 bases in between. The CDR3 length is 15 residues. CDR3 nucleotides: TGTGCCAGTAGTATAGGCGGAGTATTGAACACTGAAGCTTTCTTT. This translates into CASSIGGVLNTEAFF.

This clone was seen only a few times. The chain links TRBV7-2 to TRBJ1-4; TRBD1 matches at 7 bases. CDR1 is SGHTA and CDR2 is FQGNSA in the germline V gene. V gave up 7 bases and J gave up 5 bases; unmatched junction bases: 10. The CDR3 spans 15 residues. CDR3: CASTETGSKNEKLFF. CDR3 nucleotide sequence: TGTGCCAGCACCGAGACAGGGAGCAAGAATGAAAAACTGTTTTTT.

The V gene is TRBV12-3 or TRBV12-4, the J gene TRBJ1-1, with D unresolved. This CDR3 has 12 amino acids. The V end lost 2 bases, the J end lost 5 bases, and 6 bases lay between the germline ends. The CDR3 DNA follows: TGTGCCAGCAGTTTAACCGTGACTGAAGCTTTCTTT. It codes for CASSLTVTEAFF.

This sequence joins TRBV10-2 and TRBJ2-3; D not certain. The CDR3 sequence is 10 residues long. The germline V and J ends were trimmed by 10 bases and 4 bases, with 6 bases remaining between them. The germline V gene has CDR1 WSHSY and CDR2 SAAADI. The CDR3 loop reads CATLADTQYF. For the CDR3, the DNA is TGCGCCACTTTGGCAGATACGCAGTATTTT.

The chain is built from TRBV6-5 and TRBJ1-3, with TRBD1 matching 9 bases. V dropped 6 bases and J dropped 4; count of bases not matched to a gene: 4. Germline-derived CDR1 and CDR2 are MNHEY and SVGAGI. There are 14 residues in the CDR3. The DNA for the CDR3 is TGTGCCAGCAGCGCCGGGACAGGGGGAAACACCATATATTTT. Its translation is CASSAGTGGNTIYF.

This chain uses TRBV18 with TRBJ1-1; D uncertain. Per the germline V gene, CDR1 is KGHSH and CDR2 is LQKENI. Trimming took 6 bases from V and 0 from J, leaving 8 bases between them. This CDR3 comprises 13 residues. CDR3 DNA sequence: TGTGCCAGCTCGACCGGGCTGAACACTGAAGCTTTCTTT. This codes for CASSTGLNTEAFF.

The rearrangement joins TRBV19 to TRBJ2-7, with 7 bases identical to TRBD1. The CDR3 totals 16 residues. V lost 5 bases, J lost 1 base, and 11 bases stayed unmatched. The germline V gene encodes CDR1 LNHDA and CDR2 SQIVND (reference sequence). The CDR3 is CASSLYRGKGSYEQYF. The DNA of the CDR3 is TGTGCCAGTAGTCTGTACAGGGGAAAGGGGTCCTACGAGCAGTACTTC. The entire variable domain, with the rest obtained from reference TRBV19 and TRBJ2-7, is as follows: DGGITQSPKYLFRKEGQNVTLSCEQNLNHDAMYWYRQDPGQGLRLIYYSQIVNDFQKGDIAEGYSVSREKKESFPLTVTSAQKNPTAFYLCASSLYRGKGSYEQYFGPGTRLTVT.